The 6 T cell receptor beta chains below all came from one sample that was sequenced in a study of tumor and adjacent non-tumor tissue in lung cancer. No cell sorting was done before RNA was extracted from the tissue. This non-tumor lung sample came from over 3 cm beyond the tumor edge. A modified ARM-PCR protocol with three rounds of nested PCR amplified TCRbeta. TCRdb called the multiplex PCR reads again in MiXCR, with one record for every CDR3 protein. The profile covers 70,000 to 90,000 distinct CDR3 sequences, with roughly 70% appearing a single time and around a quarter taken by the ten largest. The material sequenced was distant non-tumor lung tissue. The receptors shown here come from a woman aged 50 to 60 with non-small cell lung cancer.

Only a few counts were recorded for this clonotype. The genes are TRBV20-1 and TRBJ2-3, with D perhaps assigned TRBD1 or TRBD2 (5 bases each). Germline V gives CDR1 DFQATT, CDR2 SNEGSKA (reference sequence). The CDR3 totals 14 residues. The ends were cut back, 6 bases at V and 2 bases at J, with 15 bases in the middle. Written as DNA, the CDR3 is TGCAGTGCCGAGACGGGACCCCCCACAGATACGCAGTATTTT. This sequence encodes CSAETGPPTDTQYF.

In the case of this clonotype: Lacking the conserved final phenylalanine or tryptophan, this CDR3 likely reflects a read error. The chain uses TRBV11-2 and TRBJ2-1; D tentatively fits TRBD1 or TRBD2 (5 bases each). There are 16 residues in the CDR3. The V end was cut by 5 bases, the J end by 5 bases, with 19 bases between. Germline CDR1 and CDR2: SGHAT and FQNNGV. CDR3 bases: TGTGCCAGCAGCCTAATGATACTAGTGGGGGACAATGAGCAGTTCGTC. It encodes CASSLMILVGDNEQFV.

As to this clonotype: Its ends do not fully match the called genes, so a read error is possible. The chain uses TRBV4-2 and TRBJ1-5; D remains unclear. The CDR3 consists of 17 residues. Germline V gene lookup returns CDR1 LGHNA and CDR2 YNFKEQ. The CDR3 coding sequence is TGTGCCAGCAGCCTCTTTTGGGTCAGAGAGAGAAATCAGCCTCAGCATTTC. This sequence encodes CASSLFWVRERNQPQHF.

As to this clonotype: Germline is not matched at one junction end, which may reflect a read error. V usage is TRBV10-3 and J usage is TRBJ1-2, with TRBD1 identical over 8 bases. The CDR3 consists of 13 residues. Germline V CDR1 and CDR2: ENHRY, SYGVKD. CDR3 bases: TGTGCCATCAGGGACAGGGTCCCCAATGGCTATACCTTC. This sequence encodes CAIRDRVPNGYTF.

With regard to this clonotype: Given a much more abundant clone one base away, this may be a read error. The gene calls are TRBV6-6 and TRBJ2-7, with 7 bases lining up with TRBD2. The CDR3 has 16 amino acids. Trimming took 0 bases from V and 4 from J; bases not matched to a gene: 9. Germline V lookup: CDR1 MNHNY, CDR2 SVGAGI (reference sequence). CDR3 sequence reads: CASSYSSWRECYEQYF. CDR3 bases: TGTGCCAGCAGTTACTCTAGTTGGCGGGAGTGTTACGAGCAGTACTTC.

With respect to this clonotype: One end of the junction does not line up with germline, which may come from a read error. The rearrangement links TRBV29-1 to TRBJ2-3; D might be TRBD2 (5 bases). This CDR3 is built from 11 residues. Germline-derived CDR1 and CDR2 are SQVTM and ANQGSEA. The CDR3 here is CSVVSTDMQYF. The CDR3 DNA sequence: TGTAGCGTCGTGAGTACAGATATGCAGTATTTT.